Below, one T cell receptor (beta chain) is given with its context. The antigen is not known. The sample originates from a study of T cells in Graves' hyperthyroidism and ophthalmopathy. TCR beta CDR3 regions were amplified from RNA. First-round RT-PCR targeting the TCR CDR3 was performed with the HTBI primer set. TCRdb redid the calling of the multiplex PCR reads with MiXCR, one entry per CDR3 protein. The data show about 52,000 distinct CDR3 sequences, about half seen once. This CDR3 region has 20 residues. V lost 11 bases, J lost 3 bases, and 28 bases stayed unmatched. Germline V gives CDR1 LNHDA, CDR2 SQIVND (reference sequence). Study observations and caveats: The model anticipated ophthalmopathy a median approximately 6.5 months pre-onset.

The sample was blood. The chain links TRBV19 to TRBJ2-1, with TRBD2 identical over 7 bases. The clonotype originates from a woman aged 50 to 60 with Graves' ophthalmopathy. Written as DNA, the CDR3 is TGTGCCTGGAGTAGGGCGGGAGCCCGCCCTATCTCTCTTCTCTACAATGAGCAGTTCTTC. Its protein is CAWSRAGARPISLLYNEQFF.